The text below deals with one T cell receptor beta chain. Its antigen is not identified. Assay: immunoSEQ multiplex PCR; the TCRdb copy retains only in-frame clones and omits some. The sample consists of nearly 600,000 clones, nearly 97% of them appearing once. Germline CDR1 is SNHLY and CDR2 is FYNNEI. The CDR3 is made up of 12 amino acids. Deletions cut 4 bases from V and 3 bases from J, with 7 bases between. The record originates from a study of shared clonotypes between healthy human individuals. Study-wide points: Expectations were that clonotype sharing among donors would be affected by sequencing depth. As a rule, naive subsets had a larger estimated richness than memory subsets.

Naive CD8 cells lacked CD45RO, underwent positive selection for CCR7 and left out terminally differentiated effector memory CD45RA+ cells. Sequencing was done on a sample of naive CD8+ T cells sorted from blood. The source of this sequence is a woman aged 25 to 39 in good health. The J gene is TRBJ2-7, the V gene TRBV2, with a possible D match to TRBD1 (5 bases). The DNA of the CDR3 is TGTGCCAGCAGTGGGACAAACTACGAGCAGTACTTC. Residues: CASSGTNYEQYF.